This TCR beta chain was retrieved from a study of blood T cell repertoires in COVID-19. Study-wide background: The United States, Italy and Spain supplied acute and convalescent COVID-19 samples. In each case, the material was cDNA or gDNA derived from T cells, B-cell-depleted T cells, or PBMCs.

Original data processing: Amplification of reference gene primers was used by the study to estimate nucleated cell counts. Only in-frame clones appear in the TCRdb table, and some are missing; sequencing was by immunoSEQ multiplex PCR. Clonal size and the V and J genes are those of that table, whereas D and trimming came from the DNA. The sample lists fewer than 70,000 clones, 85% occurring once. The origin of this receptor is a man between 50 and 59 years old with acute or convalescent COVID-19. Sequencing was performed on peripheral blood.

This CDR3 reads CASPTHSYETQYF. The DNA of the CDR3 is TGTGCAAGTCCTACGCACTCTTACGAGACCCAGTACTTC. This chain joins TRBV12-2 and TRBJ2-5; the table gives TRBD2 as D, unverified against the DNA. TRBV12-2 counts as a pseudogene. The length of the CDR3 is 13 residues.